The 28 T cell receptor beta chains below all came from one sample that was sequenced in a study of blood T cell repertoires in COVID-19. The repertoire was sequenced with immunoSEQ multiplex PCR; TCRdb's copy has only in-frame clones and lacks some. The data contain 85,000 to 100,000 clones, more than 80% of them singletons. Sample: peripheral blood. These receptors originate from a man aged 50 to 59 with active or convalescent COVID-19.

The rearrangement joins TRBV3-1 (or the pseudogene TRBV3-2) to TRBJ2-5; 9 bases match TRBD2. Losses at the gene ends were 1 base for V and 0 bases for J; bases not matched to a gene: 3. Germline lookup yields CDR1 LGHDT and CDR2 YNNKEL (reference sequence). This CDR3 is built from 16 residues. The CDR3: CASSQVVAGDQETQYF. CDR3 coding DNA: TGTGCCAGCAGCCAAGTTGTAGCGGGGGACCAAGAGACCCAGTACTTC.

The genes are TRBV27 and TRBJ2-7; D is perhaps TRBD2 (7 bases). This CDR3 has 15 amino acids. V was trimmed by 4 bases and J by 2 bases, leaving 15 bases between them. In germline, CDR1 is MNHEY, CDR2 SMNVEV (reference sequence). The CDR3 here is CASSWGGGGAYEQYF. CDR3 coding DNA: TGTGCCAGCAGTTGGGGCGGCGGGGGCGCCTACGAGCAGTACTTC.

The gene calls are TRBV28 and TRBJ2-7; 13 nucleotides align to TRBD2. CDR1 and CDR2 (germline): MDHEN, SYDVKM. After removal of 6 bases from V and 0 bases from J, the junction contained 11 bases not matched to a gene. The length of the CDR3 is 18 residues. The CDR3 reads CASSQRGTSGEPSYEQYF. The CDR3 region has the DNA TGTGCCAGCAGCCAAAGAGGGACTAGCGGGGAGCCCTCCTACGAGCAGTACTTC.

This chain uses TRBV3-1 (or the pseudogene TRBV3-2) with TRBJ1-6, with D perhaps matching TRBD1 (6 bases). CDR3 size: 16 residues. The germline V gene encodes CDR1 LGHDT and CDR2 YNNKEL (reference sequence). V lost 6 bases and J lost 6, with 18 bases in between. This chain's CDR3 is CASSRGTPQGNSPLHF. CDR3 DNA sequence: TGTGCCAGCAGTCGAGGAACCCCACAGGGTAATTCACCCCTCCACTTT.

DNA of the CDR3: TGTGCCAGCAGCTTAGCCCCGGGGAGGGCCGGCACTGAAGCTTTCTTT. This encodes CASSLAPGRAGTEAFF. V usage is TRBV7-2 and J usage is TRBJ1-1; D unresolved. CDR1 is SGHTA and CDR2 is FQGNSA in the germline V gene. The CDR3 is 16 amino acids. The germline V and J ends were trimmed by 0 bases and 4 bases, with 15 bases remaining between them.

This chain joins TRBV10-1 and TRBJ2-5, with 8 bases identical to TRBD1. V lost 6 bases and J lost 2; bases outside the gene matches: 2. Germline V gene lookup returns CDR1 WNHNN and CDR2 SYGVQD (reference sequence). The CDR3 has 13 residues. Here the CDR3 DNA reads TGCGCCAGCAGCAGGGGGCTTCAAGAGACCCAGTACTTC. Its translation is CASSRGLQETQYF.

V is TRBV5-4 and J is TRBJ2-1; the D gene is possibly TRBD2 (5 bases). Trimming pared 0 bases from V and 9 bases from J, leaving 16 bases between. Germline lookup yields CDR1 SGHNT and CDR2 YYREEE (reference sequence). The CDR3 is 15 amino acids. The CDR3 coding sequence is TGTGCCAGCAGCTTGGGCGAGGGTATGAGGAGTGAGCAGTTCTTC. It is translated as CASSLGEGMRSEQFF.

This rearrangement joins TRBV11-2 to TRBJ2-3; 9 positions match TRBD1. Looked up from germline, CDR1 is SGHAT and CDR2 is FQNNGV. J lost 0 bases, V lost 2 bases, and 12 bases had no gene match. The CDR3 has 19 amino acids. The CDR3 nucleotides are TGTGCCAGCAGCTTAAAGTACCGGGACAGGGCTTCTAGCACAGATACGCAGTATTTT. Translated, it gives CASSLKYRDRASSTDTQYF.

This clone was counted between two and nine times. V usage is TRBV11-2 and J usage is TRBJ1-1, with TRBD1 as a possible D gene (6 bases). The V and J ends lost 6 bases and 5 bases respectively, with 13 bases between them. Per germline, CDR1 SGHAT and CDR2 FQNNGV. There are 13 residues in the CDR3. Here the CDR3 reads CASRSNRDTEAFF. In DNA form, the CDR3 reads TGTGCCAGCAGATCCAACAGGGATACTGAAGCTTTCTTT. Based on the CDR3 plus reference TRBV11-2 and TRBJ1-1, the full variable domain is EAGVAQSPRYKIIEKRQSVAFWCNPISGHATLYWYQQILGQGPKLLIQFQNNGVVDDSQLPKDRFSAERLKGVDSTLKIQPAKLEDSAVYLCASRSNRDTEAFFGQGTRLTVV.

As DNA, the CDR3 is TGTGCCAGCAACTCGCCACTAGCGGGTAGCACAGATACGCAGTATTTT. It is translated as CASNSPLAGSTDTQYF. V usage is TRBV28 and J usage is TRBJ2-3, with 9 positions matching TRBD2. Germline CDR1 MDHEN, CDR2 SYDVKM. The CDR3 is 16 residues long. V was clipped by 7 bases and J by 0 bases; unmatched bases: 8.

The chain's CDR3 is CASTQGSNYGYTF. In nucleotides, the CDR3 is TGTGCCAGTACGCAGGGGTCTAACTATGGCTACACCTTC. V and J are TRBV19 and TRBJ1-2; possibly TRBD1 for D (6 bases). Germline V gives CDR1 LNHDA, CDR2 SQIVND (reference sequence). The CDR3 runs 13 residues. V shed 7 bases and J shed 0 bases, with 9 bases lying between them. The complete variable domain, with remaining parts taken from reference TRBV19 and TRBJ1-2, reads DGGITQSPKYLFRKEGQNVTLSCEQNLNHDAMYWYRQDPGQGLRLIYYSQIVNDFQKGDIAEGYSVSREKKESFPLTVTSAQKNPTAFYLCASTQGSNYGYTFGSGTRLTVV.

The J gene is TRBJ1-1, the V gene TRBV29-1; D unclear. The CDR3 contains 11 residues. Trimming removed 7 bases at V and 0 bases at J, with 6 bases between. CDR1 is SQVTM, CDR2 ANQGSEA, per germline. The CDR3 sequence: CSGRVNTEAFF. CDR3 bases: TGCAGCGGGCGGGTGAACACTGAAGCTTTCTTT.

V and J are TRBV9 and TRBJ2-2; 10 bases line up with TRBD2. The CDR3 runs to 16 residues. Germline CDR1 reads SGDLS; CDR2 reads YYNGEE. V lost 4 bases, J lost 7 bases, and 10 bases stayed unmatched. Here the CDR3 reads CASSTNPGLAIGELFF. The CDR3 nucleotides read TGTGCCAGCAGCACCAACCCGGGACTAGCGATCGGGGAGCTGTTTTTT.

The rearrangement links TRBV18 to TRBJ2-7, with D perhaps matching TRBD1 (6 bases). The CDR3 extends over 13 amino acids. CDR1 is KGHSH and CDR2 is LQKENI in the germline V gene. V lost 3 bases, J lost 7 bases, and 13 bases lay in between. The CDR3 loop reads CASSPKDSGEQYF. DNA for the CDR3: TGTGCCAGCTCACCGAAGGACAGTGGGGAGCAGTACTTC.

This clone showed up just once. The chain carries TRBV13 and TRBJ1-1; D is unclear. The CDR3 is 15 amino acids. Trimming took off 4 bases at V and 4 bases at J, with 16 bases between the two ends. Germline CDR1 and CDR2: PRHDT and FYEKMQ (reference sequence). The chain's CDR3 is CASSYLDSRCTEAFF. In nucleotides, the CDR3 is TGTGCCAGCAGCTACTTAGACTCGAGGTGCACTGAAGCTTTCTTT.

The chain has TRBV6-1 and TRBJ1-1, with 8 bases that match TRBD1. The germline gives CDR1 MNHNS, CDR2 SASEGT. The CDR3 is 15 amino acids. Trimming removed 2 bases from V and 3 bases from J; junction bases left unmatched: 5. The chain's CDR3 is CASSERAGGYTEAFF. CDR3 DNA: TGTGCCAGCAGTGAAAGGGCAGGGGGCTACACTGAAGCTTTCTTT.

This sequence joins TRBV2 and TRBJ1-4; no definite D call. Germline loops: CDR1 SNHLY, CDR2 FYNNEI. The V end lost 5 bases, the J end lost 0 bases, and 10 bases lay between the germline ends. The CDR3 extends over 15 amino acids. CDR3 sequence reads: CASSPTVSTNEKLFF. CDR3 coding DNA: TGTGCCAGCAGTCCAACAGTATCAACTAATGAAAAACTGTTTTTT.

The J gene is TRBJ2-1, the V gene TRBV4-1; TRBD1 matches at 9 bases. The CDR3 has 18 amino acids. The junction had 10 bases not matched to a gene; V was cut back by 0 bases and J by 4 bases. Germline CDR1 is MGHRA and CDR2 is YSYEKL. CDR3 nucleotide sequence: TGCGCCAGCAGCCAAGATCAGAGGGGACAGGGAGGATACAATGAGCAGTTCTTC. This sequence encodes CASSQDQRGQGGYNEQFF.

This clone is a singleton in its sample. This rearrangement joins TRBV11-2 to TRBJ2-7; D is possibly TRBD1 (7 bases). The CDR3 covers 14 residues. Germline CDR1 SGHAT, CDR2 FQNNGV. The ends were cut back, 6 bases at V and 4 bases at J, with 16 bases in the middle. CDR3 bases: TGTGCCAGCAGGCGGACAGGTCGGGAGTACGAGCAGTACTTC. It specifies CASRRTGREYEQYF.

V gene TRBV19 combines with J gene TRBJ1-5; TRBD1 might be the D (5 bases). The V and J ends lost 3 bases and 4 bases respectively, with 16 bases between them. This CDR3 contains 16 residues. Germline V gene lookup returns CDR1 LNHDA and CDR2 SQIVND (reference sequence). The CDR3 sequence is CASSISGRQTNQPQHF. CDR3 DNA: TGTGCCAGTAGTATCTCCGGTCGACAGACAAATCAGCCCCAGCATTTT.

The rearrangement joins TRBV9 to TRBJ2-5; 13 bases match TRBD2. CDR1 and CDR2 (germline): SGDLS, YYNGEE. This CDR3 region has 17 residues. V lost 4 bases, J lost 1 base, and 7 bases stayed unmatched. The CDR3 loop reads CASSSGLAGALQETQYF. The CDR3 bases are TGTGCCAGCAGCTCTGGACTAGCGGGAGCACTCCAAGAGACCCAGTACTTC.

The V call is TRBV6-5, the J call TRBJ2-7, with D tentatively TRBD1 (6 bases). The CDR3 has 14 amino acids. The V and J ends lost 7 bases and 3 bases respectively, with 16 bases between them. Germline V CDR1 and CDR2: MNHEY, SVGAGI. Written as DNA, the CDR3 is TGTGCCAGCACCCTTTTGGGGGCCGGCTACGAGCAGTACTTC. The encoded protein is CASTLLGAGYEQYF.

The chain couples TRBV6-2 or TRBV6-3 to TRBJ2-2, with a tentative D call TRBD1 (6 bases). This CDR3 is 16 amino acids long. Germline CDR1 MNHEY, CDR2 SVGEGT. Trimming stripped 5 bases from V and 0 bases from J, with 13 bases between. This CDR3 reads CASSGNREPNTGELFF. In nucleotides, the CDR3 is TGTGCCAGCAGTGGAAACAGGGAACCGAACACCGGGGAGCTGTTTTTT.

This sequence joins TRBV28 and TRBJ2-1; tentative D call: TRBD2 (6 bases). V lost 4 bases and J 0 bases, leaving 10 bases between the germline ends. The CDR3 sequence is 15 residues long. The germline CDR1 and CDR2 sequences are MDHEN and SYDVKM. CDR3 amino acids: CASSWAGNSYNEQFF. The CDR3 nucleotides read TGTGCCAGCAGTTGGGCGGGGAACTCCTACAATGAGCAGTTCTTC.

J is TRBJ1-4 and V is TRBV29-1; TRBD1 matches 7 bases. This CDR3 has 17 amino acids. Germline assignment: CDR1 SQVTM and CDR2 ANQGSEA. J gave up 1 base and V 7 bases, and 15 bases lay outside the gene matches. The DNA for the CDR3 is TGCAGCGGCAAGAACAGACCGGGACAGAGAACTAATGAAAAACTGTTTTTT. This sequence encodes CSGKNRPGQRTNEKLFF. The entire variable domain, with the rest obtained from reference TRBV29-1 and TRBJ1-4, is as follows: SAVISQKPSRDICQRGTSLTIQCQVDSQVTMMFWYRQQPGQSLTLIATANQGSEATYESGFVIDKFPISRPNLTFSTLTVSNMSPEDSSIYLCSGKNRPGQRTNEKLFFGSGTQLSVL.

This clone was recorded once. This chain uses TRBV19 with TRBJ1-2, with 9 positions matching TRBD1. J was trimmed by 4 bases and V by 7 bases; bases with no gene match: 13. The CDR3 has 16 residues. Germline V lookup: CDR1 LNHDA, CDR2 SQIVND (reference sequence). The CDR3 loop reads CASTIVGQGVVYGYTF. CDR3 DNA sequence: TGTGCCAGTACTATTGTGGGACAGGGTGTAGTCTATGGCTACACCTTC.

This chain links TRBV3-1 (or the pseudogene TRBV3-2) with TRBJ2-2; 9 bases agree with TRBD1. The CDR3 is made up of 17 amino acids. CDR1 and CDR2 (germline): LGHDT, YNNKEL (reference sequence). J lost 4 bases, V lost 2 bases, and 8 bases had no gene match. CDR3: CASSQPGGTGPTGELFF. The CDR3, as DNA: TGTGCCAGCAGCCAACCCGGGGGGACAGGGCCCACCGGGGAGCTGTTTTTT.

The table lists this clone with a few counts. The J gene is TRBJ1-1, the V gene TRBV10-3; D possibly corresponds to TRBD1 (5 bases). Germline V CDR1 and CDR2: ENHRY, SYGVKD. The CDR3 consists of 15 residues. V lost 4 bases and J 3 bases, leaving 15 bases between the germline ends. The DNA of the CDR3 is TGTGCCATCAGTGGGTCGCAGGGAGGGGACACTGAAGCTTTCTTT. Its translation is CAISGSQGGDTEAFF.